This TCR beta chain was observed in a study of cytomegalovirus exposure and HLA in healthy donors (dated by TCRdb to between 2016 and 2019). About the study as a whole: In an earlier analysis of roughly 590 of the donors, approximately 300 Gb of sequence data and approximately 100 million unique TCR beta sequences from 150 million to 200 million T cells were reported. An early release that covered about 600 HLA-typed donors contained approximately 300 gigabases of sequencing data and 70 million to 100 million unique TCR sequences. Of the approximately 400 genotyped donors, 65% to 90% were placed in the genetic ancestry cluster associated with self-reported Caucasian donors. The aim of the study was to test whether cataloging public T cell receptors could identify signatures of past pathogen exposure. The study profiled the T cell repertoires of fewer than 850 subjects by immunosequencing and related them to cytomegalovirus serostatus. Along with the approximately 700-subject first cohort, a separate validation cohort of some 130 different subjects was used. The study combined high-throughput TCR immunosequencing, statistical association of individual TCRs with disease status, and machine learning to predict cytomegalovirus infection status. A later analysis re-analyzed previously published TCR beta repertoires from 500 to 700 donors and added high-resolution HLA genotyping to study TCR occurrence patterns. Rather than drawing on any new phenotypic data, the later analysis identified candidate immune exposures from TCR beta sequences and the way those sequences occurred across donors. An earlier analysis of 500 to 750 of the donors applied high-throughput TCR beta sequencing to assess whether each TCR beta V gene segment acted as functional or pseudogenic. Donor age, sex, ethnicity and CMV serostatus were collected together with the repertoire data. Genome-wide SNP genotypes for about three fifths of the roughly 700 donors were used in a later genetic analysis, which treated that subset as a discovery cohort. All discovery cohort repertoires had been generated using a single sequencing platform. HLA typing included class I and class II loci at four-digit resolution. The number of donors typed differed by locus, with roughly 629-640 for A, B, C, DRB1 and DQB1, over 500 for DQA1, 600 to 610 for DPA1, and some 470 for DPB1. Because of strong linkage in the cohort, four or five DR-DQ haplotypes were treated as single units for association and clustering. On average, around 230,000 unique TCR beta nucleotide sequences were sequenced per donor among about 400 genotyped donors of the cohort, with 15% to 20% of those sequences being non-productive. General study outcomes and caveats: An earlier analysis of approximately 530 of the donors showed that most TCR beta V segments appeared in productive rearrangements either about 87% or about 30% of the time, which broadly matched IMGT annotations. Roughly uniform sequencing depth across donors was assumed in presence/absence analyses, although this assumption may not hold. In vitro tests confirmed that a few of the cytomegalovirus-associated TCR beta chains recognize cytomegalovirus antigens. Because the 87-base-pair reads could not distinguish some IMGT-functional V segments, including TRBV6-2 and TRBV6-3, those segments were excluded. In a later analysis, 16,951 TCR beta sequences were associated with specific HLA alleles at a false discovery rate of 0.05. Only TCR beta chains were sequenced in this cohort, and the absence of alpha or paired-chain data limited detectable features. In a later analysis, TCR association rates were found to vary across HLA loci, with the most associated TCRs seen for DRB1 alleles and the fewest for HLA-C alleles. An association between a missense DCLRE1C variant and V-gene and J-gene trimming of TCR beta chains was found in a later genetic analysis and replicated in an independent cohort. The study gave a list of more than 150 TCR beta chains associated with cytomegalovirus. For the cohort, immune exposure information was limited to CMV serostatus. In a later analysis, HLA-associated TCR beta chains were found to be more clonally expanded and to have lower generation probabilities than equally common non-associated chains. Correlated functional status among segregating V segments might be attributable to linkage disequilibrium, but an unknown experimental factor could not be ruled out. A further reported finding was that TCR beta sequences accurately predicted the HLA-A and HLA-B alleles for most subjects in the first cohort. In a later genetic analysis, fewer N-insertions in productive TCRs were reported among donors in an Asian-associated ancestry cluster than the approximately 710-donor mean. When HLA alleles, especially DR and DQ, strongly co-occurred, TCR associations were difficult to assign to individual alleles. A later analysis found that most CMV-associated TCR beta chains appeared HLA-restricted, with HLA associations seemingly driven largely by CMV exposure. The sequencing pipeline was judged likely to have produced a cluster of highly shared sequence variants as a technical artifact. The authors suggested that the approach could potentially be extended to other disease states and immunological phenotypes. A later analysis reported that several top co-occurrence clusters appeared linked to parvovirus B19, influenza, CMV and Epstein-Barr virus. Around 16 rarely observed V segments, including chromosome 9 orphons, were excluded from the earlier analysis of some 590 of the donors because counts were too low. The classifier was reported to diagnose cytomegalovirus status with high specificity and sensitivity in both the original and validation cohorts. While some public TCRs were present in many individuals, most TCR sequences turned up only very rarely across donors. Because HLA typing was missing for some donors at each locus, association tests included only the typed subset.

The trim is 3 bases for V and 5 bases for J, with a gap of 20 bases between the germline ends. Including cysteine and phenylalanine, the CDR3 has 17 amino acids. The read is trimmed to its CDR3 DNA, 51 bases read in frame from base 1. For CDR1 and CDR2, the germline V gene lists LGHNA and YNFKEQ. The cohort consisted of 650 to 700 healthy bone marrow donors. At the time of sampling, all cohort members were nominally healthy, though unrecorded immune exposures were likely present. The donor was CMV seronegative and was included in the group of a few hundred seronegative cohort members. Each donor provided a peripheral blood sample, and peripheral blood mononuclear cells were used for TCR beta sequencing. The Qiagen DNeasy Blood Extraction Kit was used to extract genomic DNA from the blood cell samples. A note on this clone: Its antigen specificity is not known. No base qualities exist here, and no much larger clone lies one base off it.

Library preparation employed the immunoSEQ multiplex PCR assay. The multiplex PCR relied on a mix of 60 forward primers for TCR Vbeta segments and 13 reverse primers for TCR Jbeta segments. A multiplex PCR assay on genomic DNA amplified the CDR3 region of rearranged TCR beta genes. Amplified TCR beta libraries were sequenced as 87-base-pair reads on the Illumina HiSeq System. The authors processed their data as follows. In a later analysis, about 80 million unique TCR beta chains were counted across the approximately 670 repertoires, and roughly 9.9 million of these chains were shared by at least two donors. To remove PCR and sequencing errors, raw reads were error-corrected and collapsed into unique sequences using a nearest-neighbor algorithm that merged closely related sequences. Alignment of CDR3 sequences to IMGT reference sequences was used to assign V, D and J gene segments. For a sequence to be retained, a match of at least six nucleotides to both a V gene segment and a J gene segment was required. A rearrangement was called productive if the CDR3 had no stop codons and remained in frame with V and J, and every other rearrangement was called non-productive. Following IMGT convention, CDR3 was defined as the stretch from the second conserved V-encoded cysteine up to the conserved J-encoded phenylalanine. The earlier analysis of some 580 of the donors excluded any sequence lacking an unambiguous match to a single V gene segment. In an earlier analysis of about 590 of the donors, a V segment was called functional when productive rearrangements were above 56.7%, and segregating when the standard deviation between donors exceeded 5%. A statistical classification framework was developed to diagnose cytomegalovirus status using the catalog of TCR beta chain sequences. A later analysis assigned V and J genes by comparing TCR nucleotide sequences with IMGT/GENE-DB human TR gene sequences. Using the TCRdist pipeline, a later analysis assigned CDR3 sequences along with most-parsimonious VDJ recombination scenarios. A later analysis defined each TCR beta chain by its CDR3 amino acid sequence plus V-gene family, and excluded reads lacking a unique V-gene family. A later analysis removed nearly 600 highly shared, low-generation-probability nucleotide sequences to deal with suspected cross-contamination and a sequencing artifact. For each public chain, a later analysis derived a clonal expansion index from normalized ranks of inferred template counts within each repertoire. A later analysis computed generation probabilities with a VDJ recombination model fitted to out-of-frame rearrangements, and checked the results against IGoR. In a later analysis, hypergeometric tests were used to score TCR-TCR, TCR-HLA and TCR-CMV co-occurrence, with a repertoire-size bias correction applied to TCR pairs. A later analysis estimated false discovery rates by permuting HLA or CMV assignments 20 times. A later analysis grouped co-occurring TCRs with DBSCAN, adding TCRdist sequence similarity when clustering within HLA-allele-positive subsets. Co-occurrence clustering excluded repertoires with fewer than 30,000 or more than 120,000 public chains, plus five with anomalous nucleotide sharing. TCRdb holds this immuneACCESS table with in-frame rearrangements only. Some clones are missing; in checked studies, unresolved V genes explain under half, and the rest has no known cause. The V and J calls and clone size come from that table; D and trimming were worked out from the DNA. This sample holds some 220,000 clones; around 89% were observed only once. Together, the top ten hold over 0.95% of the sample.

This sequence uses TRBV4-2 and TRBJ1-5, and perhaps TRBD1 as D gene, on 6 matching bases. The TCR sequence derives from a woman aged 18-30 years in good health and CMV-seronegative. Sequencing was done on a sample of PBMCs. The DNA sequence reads TGTGCCAGCAGCCAGGCCGCGGGGGGGCAAAGGTATCAGCCCCAGCATTTT. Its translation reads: CASSQAAGGQRYQPQHF.